The clone carrying this TCR beta chain was found a few times. Trimming cost V 1 base and J 2 bases, with 10 bases left between them. Per germline, CDR1 LGHNA and CDR2 YNFKEQ. The CDR3 has 15 amino acids. This sample is part of a study of identical twins. Each CDR3 protein gets one entry after TCRdb re-called the 5' RACE reads with MiXCR. Of around 1.7 million distinct CDR3 sequences listed, about 32% are singletons. This receptor was taken from a newborn girl in good health. The chain has TRBV4-2 and TRBJ2-3, with a weak D call TRBD1 (6 bases). The material sequenced was cord blood. The CDR3 loop is CASSQVRGATDTQYF. The DNA of the CDR3 is TGTGCCAGCAGCCAAGTCAGGGGAGCCACAGATACGCAGTATTTT.